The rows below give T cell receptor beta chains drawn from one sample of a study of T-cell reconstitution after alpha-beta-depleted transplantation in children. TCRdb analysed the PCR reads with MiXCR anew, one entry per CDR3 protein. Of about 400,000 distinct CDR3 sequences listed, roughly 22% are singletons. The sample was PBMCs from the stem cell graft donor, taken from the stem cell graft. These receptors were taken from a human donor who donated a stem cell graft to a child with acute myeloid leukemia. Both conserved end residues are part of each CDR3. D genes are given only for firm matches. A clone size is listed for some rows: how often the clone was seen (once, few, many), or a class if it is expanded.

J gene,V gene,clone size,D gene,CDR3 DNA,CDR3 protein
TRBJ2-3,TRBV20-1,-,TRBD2,TGCAGTGCTAGACCAACTAGCGCAGATACGCAGTATTTT,CSARPTSADTQYF
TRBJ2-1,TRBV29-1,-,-,TGCAGCGTTGAAAACGTGGCCAATGAGCAGTTCTTC,CSVENVANEQFF
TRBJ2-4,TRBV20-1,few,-,TGCAGTGCTAGTCGGGCCTTAGGAGGCAAAAACATTCAGTACTTC,CSASRALGGKNIQYF
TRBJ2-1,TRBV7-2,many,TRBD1,TGTGCCAGCAGCGAAGAACAGACAGGGAGCTCCTACAATGAGCAGTTCTTC,CASSEEQTGSSYNEQFF
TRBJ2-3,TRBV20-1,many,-,TGCAGTGCACCGTTCCAGCGTCTAGATACGCAGTATTTT,CSAPFQRLDTQYF
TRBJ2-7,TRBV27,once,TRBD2,TGTGCCAGCAGTGCCGGGACTATCCCCTACGAGCAGTACTTC,CASSAGTIPYEQYF
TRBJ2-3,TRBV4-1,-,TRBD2,TGCGCCAGCAGCCGGCAGGCGGGAGAGGTAGATACGCAGTATTTT,CASSRQAGEVDTQYF
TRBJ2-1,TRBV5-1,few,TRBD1,TGCGCCAGCAGCCCCGACAGGGGGCCTAACAATGAGCAGTTCTTC,CASSPDRGPNNEQFF
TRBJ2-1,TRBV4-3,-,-,TGCGCCAGCAGCCAAGAATCCGGACCCCTCTACAATGAGCAGTTCTTC,CASSQESGPLYNEQFF
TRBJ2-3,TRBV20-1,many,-,TGCAGTGCTAGAGCCGAAGGATTTGTGGGCACAGATACGCAGTATTTT,CSARAEGFVGTDTQYF
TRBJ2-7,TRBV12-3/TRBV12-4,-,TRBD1,TGTGCCAGCAGCTATACCCCCGGGACAGCCTTCTACGAGCAGTACTTC,CASSYTPGTAFYEQYF
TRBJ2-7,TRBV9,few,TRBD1,TGTGCCAGCAGCGAGGACAGGGGCTACGAGCAGTACTTC,CASSEDRGYEQYF
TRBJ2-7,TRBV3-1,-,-,TGTGCCAGCAGCCAAGAACTCTCCGAGCAGTACTTC,CASSQELSEQYF